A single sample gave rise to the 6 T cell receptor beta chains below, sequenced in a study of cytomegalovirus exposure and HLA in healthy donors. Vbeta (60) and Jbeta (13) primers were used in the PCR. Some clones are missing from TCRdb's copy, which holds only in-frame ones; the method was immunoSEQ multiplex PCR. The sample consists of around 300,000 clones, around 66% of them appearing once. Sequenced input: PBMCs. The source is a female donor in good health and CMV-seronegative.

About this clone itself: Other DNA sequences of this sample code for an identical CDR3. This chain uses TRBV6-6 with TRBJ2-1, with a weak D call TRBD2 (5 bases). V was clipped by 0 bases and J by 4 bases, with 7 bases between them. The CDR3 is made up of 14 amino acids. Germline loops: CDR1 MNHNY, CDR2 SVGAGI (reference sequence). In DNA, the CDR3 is TGTGCCAGCAGTTACTCGAGGGTTTACAATGAGCAGTTCTTC. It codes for CASSYSRVYNEQFF.

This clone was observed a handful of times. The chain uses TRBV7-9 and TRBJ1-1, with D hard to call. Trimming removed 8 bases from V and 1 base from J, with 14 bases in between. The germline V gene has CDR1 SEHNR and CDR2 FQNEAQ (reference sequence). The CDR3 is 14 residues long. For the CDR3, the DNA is TGTGCCAGCGTCCTCTCGAGAGGGAACACTGAAGCTTTCTTT. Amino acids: CASVLSRGNTEAFF. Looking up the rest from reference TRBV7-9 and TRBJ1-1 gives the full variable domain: DTGVSQNPRHKITKRGQNVTFRCDPISEHNRLYWYRQTLGQGPEFLTYFQNEAQLEKSRLLSDRFSAERPKGSFSTLEIQRTEQGDSAMYLCASVLSRGNTEAFFGQGTRLTVV.

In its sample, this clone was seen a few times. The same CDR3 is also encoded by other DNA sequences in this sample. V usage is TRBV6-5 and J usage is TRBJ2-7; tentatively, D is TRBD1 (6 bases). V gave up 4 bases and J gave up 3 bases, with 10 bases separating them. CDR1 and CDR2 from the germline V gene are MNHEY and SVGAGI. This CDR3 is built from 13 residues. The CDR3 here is CASSSTQGYEQYF. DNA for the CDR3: TGTGCCAGCAGTTCCACACAGGGCTACGAGCAGTACTTC.

This CDR3 reads CASSHYSGTGATYEQYF. The DNA for the CDR3 is TGCGCCAGCAGCCATTATTCCGGGACAGGGGCAACCTACGAGCAGTACTTC. The chain is built from TRBV4-1 and TRBJ2-7; 10 nucleotides match TRBD1. This CDR3 is 17 amino acids long. V dropped 3 bases and J dropped 2; count of bases not matched to a gene: 10. CDR1 and CDR2 from the germline V gene are MGHRA and YSYEKL.

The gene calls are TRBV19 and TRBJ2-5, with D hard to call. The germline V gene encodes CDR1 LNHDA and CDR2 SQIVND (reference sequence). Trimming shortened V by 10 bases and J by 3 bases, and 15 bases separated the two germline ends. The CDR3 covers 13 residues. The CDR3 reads CATVPVSEETQYF. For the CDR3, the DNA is TGTGCCACCGTCCCCGTTAGTGAAGAGACCCAGTACTTC.

In DNA form, the CDR3 reads TGTGCCAGCAGTGGGGTGGGGCCAAGGGATGAGCAGTTCTTC. Translated, it gives CASSGVGPRDEQFF. The chain is built from TRBV6-1 and TRBJ2-1, with TRBD1 as a possible D gene (5 bases). The CDR3 covers 14 residues. Trimming removed 4 bases at V and 8 bases at J, with 15 bases between. Per the germline V gene, CDR1 is MNHNS and CDR2 is SASEGT.